This record covers a single TCR beta chain. TCRdb's copy holds only in-frame clones and misses some; the assay was immunoSEQ multiplex PCR. The sample carries about 61,000 clones, roughly 90% recorded once. The data are from a study of blood T cell repertoires in COVID-19. Background on the study: The United States, Italy and Spain supplied acute and convalescent COVID-19 samples. Sample material is recorded as cDNA or gDNA derived from T cells, B-cell-depleted T cells, or PBMCs.

This receptor was identified in a woman in her forties or fifties with active or convalescent COVID-19. The material sequenced was peripheral blood.

The CDR3 nucleotides read TGTGCCACCAAAGAACAGGGGGCAGGGGGGGAGCTGTTTTTT. This sequence encodes CATKEQGAGGELFF. The chain couples TRBV27 to TRBJ2-2, with TRBD1 matching over 9 bases. Per the germline V gene, CDR1 is MNHEY and CDR2 is SMNVEV (reference sequence). CDR3 length: 14 amino acids. J gave up 8 bases and V 10 bases, and 11 bases lay outside the gene matches.